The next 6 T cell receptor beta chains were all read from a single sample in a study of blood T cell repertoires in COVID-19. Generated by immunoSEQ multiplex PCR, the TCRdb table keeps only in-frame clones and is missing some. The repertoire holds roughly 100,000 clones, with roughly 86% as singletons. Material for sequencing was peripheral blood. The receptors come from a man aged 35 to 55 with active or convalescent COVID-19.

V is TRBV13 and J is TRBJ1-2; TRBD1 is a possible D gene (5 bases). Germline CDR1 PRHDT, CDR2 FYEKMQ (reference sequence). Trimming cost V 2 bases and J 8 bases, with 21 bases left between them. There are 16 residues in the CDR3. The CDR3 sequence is CASSLRRTPGLGGYTF. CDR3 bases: TGTGCCAGCAGCTTAAGACGTACCCCGGGACTAGGGGGCTACACCTTC.

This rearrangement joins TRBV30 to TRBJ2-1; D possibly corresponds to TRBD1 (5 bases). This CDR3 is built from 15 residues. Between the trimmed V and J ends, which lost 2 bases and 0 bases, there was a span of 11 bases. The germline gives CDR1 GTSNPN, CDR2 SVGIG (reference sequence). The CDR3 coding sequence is TGTGCCTGGAGTCCAGGGCTAACCTCCTACAATGAGCAGTTCTTC. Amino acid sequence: CAWSPGLTSYNEQFF.

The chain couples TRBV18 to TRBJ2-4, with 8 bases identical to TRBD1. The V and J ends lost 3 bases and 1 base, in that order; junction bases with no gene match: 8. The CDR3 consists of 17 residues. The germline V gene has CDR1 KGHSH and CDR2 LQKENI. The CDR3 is CASSPPTGVGAKNIQYF. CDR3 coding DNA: TGTGCCAGCTCACCGCCGACAGGGGTTGGGGCCAAAAACATTCAGTACTTC.

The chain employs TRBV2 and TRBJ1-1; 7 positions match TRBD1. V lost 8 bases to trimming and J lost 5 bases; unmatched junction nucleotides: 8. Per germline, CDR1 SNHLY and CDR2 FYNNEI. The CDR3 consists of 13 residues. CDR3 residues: CASCRDSRTEAFF. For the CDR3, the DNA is TGTGCCAGCTGCCGGGACAGTAGAACTGAAGCTTTCTTT.

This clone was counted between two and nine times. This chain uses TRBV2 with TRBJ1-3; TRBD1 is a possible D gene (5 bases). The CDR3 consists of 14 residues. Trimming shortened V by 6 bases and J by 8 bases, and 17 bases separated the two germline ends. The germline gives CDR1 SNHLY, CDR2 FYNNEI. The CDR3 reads CASRDRTSVYTIYF. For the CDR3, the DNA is TGTGCCAGCAGAGACAGAACTTCCGTGTACACCATATATTTT.

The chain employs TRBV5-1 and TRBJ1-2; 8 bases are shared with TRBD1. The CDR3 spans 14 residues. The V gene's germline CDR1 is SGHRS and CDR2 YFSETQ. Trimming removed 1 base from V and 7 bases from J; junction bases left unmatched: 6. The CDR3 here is CASSLSQGAGGYTF. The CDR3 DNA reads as TGCGCCAGCAGCTTGTCTCAGGGGGCCGGTGGCTACACCTTC. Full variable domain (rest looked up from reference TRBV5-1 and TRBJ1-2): KAGVTQTPRYLIKTRGQQVTLSCSPISGHRSVSWYQQTPGQGLQFLFEYFSETQRNKGNFPGRFSGRQFSNSRSEMNVSTLELGDSALYLCASSLSQGAGGYTFGSGTRLTVV.